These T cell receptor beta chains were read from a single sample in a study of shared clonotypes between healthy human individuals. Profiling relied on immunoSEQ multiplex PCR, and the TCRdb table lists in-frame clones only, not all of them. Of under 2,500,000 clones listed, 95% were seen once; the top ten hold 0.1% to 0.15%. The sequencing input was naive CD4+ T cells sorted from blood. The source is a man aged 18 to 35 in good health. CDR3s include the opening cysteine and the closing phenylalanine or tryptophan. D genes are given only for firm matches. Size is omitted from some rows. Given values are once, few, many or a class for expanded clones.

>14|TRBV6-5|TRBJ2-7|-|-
CASSKYSSSYEQYF
TGTGCCAGCAGTAAATACAGTTCTTCCTACGAGCAGTACTTC
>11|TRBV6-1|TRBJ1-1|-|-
CASSENRLAFF
TGTGCCAGCAGTGAAAACAGGCTAGCTTTCTTT
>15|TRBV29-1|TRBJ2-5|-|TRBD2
CSVARLAGVQETQYF
TGCAGCGTCGCCCGACTAGCGGGAGTACAAGAGACCCAGTACTTC
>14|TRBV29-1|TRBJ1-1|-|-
CSVPIPGQNTEAFF
TGCAGCGTTCCAATCCCGGGACAGAACACTGAAGCTTTCTTT
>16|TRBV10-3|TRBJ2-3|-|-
CAISESRLAGTDTQYF
TGTGCCATCAGTGAGTCAAGACTGGCCGGCACAGATACGCAGTATTTT
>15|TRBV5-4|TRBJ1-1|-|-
CASSLARGESTEAFF
TGTGCCAGCAGCTTGGCTAGGGGGGAGAGCACTGAAGCTTTCTTT
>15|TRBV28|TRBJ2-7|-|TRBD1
CASSQPGQPSYEQYF
TGTGCCAGCAGTCAACCGGGACAGCCCTCCTACGAGCAGTACTTC
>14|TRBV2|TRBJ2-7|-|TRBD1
CASTSEQGAYEQYF
TGTGCCAGCACCTCAGAACAGGGGGCCTACGAGCAGTACTTC
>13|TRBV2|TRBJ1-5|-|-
CASSGEGGQPQHF
TGTGCCAGCAGTGGCGAGGGGGGTCAGCCCCAGCATTTT
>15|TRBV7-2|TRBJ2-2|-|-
CASSLVGWDTGELFF
TGTGCCAGCAGCTTAGTAGGGTGGGACACCGGGGAGCTGTTTTTT
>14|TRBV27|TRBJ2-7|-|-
CASTPDYSLNEQYF
TGTGCCAGCACCCCGGACTATTCTTTGAACGAGCAGTACTTC
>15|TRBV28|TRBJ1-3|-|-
CASSLGQGNGNTIYF
TGTGCCAGCAGTTTAGGGCAGGGCAACGGAAACACCATATATTTT
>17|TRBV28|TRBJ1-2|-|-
CASITRMAGKANYGYTF
TGTGCCAGCATTACCAGGATGGCCGGGAAAGCTAACTATGGCTACACCTTC
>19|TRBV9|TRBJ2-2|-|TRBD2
CASSVGLAVTWGSTGELFF
TGTGCCAGCAGCGTAGGACTAGCAGTTACGTGGGGGTCCACCGGGGAGCTGTTTTTT
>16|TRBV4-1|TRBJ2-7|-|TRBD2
CASSQRSASGYYEQYF
TGCGCCAGCAGCCAGAGGTCGGCTAGCGGGTACTACGAGCAGTACTTC
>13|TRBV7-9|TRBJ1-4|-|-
CASSFPGNEKLFF
TGTGCCAGCAGCTTTCCGGGGAATGAAAAACTGTTTTTT
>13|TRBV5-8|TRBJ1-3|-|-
CASSLSSGNTIYF
TGTGCCAGCAGCTTGTCCTCTGGAAACACCATATATTTT
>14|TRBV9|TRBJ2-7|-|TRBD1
CASSPGQGFYEQYF
TGTGCCAGCAGCCCCGGACAGGGGTTCTACGAGCAGTACTTC
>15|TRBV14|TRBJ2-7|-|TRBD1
CASSLTTGGWYEQYF
TGTGCCAGCAGCCTCACGACAGGGGGCTGGTACGAGCAGTACTTC
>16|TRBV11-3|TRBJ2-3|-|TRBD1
CASSLIGTGEGDTQYF
TGTGCCAGCAGCTTAATCGGCACAGGGGAAGGAGATACGCAGTATTTT
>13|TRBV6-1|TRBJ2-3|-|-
CASSERSTDTQYF
TGTGCCAGCAGTGAGAGGAGCACAGATACGCAGTATTTT
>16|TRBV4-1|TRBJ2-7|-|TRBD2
CASSQTLAVLTYEQYF
TGCGCCAGCAGCCAGACTCTAGCGGTGTTGACCTACGAGCAGTACTTC
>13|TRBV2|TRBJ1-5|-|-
CASMAYSRQPQHF
TGTGCCAGCATGGCGTACAGTAGACAGCCCCAGCATTTT
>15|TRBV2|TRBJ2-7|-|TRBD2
CASSRPGGSSYEQYF
TGTGCCAGCAGTCGTCCGGGGGGGAGCTCCTACGAGCAGTACTTC
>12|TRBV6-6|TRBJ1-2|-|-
CASRQGGSGYTF
TGTGCCAGCAGGCAGGGCGGCTCTGGCTACACCTTC
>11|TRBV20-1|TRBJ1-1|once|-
CSAPGNTEAFF
TGCAGTGCGCCAGGTAACACTGAAGCTTTCTTT
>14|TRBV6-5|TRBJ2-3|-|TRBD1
CASSYRNPGQTQYF
TGTGCCAGCAGTTACCGTAACCCGGGACAGACGCAGTATTTT
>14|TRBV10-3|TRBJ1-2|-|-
CAISLGVIHYGYTF
TGTGCCATCAGCCTCGGGGTAATTCACTATGGCTACACCTTC
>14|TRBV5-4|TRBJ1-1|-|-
CASSLARSGTEAFF
TGTGCCAGCAGCTTGGCTCGTAGCGGCACTGAAGCTTTCTTT
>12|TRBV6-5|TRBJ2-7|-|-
CASSSDAIEQYF
TGTGCCAGCAGTTCGGACGCCATCGAGCAGTACTTC
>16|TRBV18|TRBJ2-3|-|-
CASSPPGRHSTDTQYF
TGTGCCAGCTCACCACCGGGGCGGCACTCCACAGATACGCAGTATTTT
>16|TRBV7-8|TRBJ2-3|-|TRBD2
CASSPSGRLSTDTQYF
TGTGCCAGCAGTCCTAGCGGGAGGCTTAGCACAGATACGCAGTATTTT
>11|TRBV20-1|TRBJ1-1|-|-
CSASGALEAFF
TGCAGTGCTAGCGGGGCACTTGAAGCTTTCTTT
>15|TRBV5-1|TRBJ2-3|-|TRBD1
CASSPGQGVADTQYF
TGCGCCAGCAGCCCGGGACAGGGGGTGGCAGATACGCAGTATTTT
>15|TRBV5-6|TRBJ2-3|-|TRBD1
CASSRGQVGTDTQYF
TGTGCCAGCAGCAGGGGACAGGTAGGCACAGATACGCAGTATTTT
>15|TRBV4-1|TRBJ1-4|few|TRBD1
CASSPTGTGNEKLFF
TGCGCCAGCAGCCCCACCGGGACAGGGAATGAAAAACTGTTTTTT
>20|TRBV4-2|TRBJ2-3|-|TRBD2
CASSQLRGDSGGVSTDTQYF
TGTGCCAGCAGCCAACTCAGAGGGGATAGCGGGGGCGTGAGCACAGATACGCAGTATTTT
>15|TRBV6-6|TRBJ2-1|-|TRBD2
CASSPQGLGYNEQFF
TGTGCCAGCAGTCCCCAGGGACTAGGTTACAATGAGCAGTTCTTC
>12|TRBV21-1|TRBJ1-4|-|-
CASSNERVELFF
TGTGCCAGCAGCAATGAGAGGGTAGAACTGTTTTTT
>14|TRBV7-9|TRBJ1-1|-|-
CASSLTGKETEAFF
TGTGCCAGCAGCTTAACAGGGAAAGAGACTGAAGCTTTCTTT
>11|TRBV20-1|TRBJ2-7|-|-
CSAARGVEQYF
TGCAGTGCTGCCCGAGGGGTCGAGCAGTACTTC
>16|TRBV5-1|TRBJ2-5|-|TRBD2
CASSLGGTSAGETQYF
TGCGCCAGCAGCTTGGGGGGGACTAGCGCAGGAGAGACCCAGTACTTC
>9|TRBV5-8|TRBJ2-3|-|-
CASVGAQYF
TGTGCCAGCGTTGGGGCGCAGTATTTT
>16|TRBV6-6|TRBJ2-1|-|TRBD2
CASSYGMAGALDEQFF
TGTGCCAGCAGTTACGGTATGGCGGGAGCCTTGGATGAGCAGTTCTTC
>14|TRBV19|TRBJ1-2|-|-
CASSIDLRGYGYTF
TGTGCCAGTAGTATAGATTTACGAGGCTATGGCTACACCTTC
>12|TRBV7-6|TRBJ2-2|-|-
CASSTNTGELFF
TGTGCCAGCAGCACGAACACCGGGGAGCTGTTTTTT
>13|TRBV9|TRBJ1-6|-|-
CASSVVGSAPLHF
TGTGCCAGCAGCGTAGTGGGTTCTGCACCCCTCCACTTT
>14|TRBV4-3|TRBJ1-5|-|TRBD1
CASSLDRGDQPQHF
TGCGCCAGCAGCCTTGACAGGGGCGATCAGCCCCAGCATTTT
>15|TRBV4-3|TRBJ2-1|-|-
CASSQGITSYNEQFF
TGCGCCAGCAGCCAAGGTATCACTAGCTACAATGAGCAGTTCTTC
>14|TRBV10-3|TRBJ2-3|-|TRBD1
CAVTGDRGLDTQYF
TGTGCGGTGACGGGGGACAGGGGATTAGATACGCAGTATTTT
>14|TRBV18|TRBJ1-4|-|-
CASSPTQGAEKLFF
TGTGCCAGCTCACCAACACAGGGTGCGGAAAAACTGTTTTTT
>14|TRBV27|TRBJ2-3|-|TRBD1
CASSPGGKPDTQYF
TGTGCCAGCAGTCCAGGGGGCAAACCAGATACGCAGTATTTT
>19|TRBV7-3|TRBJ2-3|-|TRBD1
CASSPRATGTGSPTDTQYF
TGTGCCAGCAGCCCACGGGCCACCGGGACAGGGAGCCCCACAGATACGCAGTATTTT
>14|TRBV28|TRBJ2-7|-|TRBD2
CASSTSGGAYEQYF
TGTGCCAGTTCGACTAGCGGGGGGGCTTACGAGCAGTACTTC
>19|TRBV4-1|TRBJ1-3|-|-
CASSQVRGGRRSSGNTIYF
TGCGCCAGCAGCCAAGTGAGGGGGGGGCGACGTTCCTCTGGAAACACCATATATTTT
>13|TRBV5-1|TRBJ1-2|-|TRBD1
CASSLGTGNGYTF
TGCGCCAGCAGCTTGGGGACAGGGAACGGCTACACCTTC